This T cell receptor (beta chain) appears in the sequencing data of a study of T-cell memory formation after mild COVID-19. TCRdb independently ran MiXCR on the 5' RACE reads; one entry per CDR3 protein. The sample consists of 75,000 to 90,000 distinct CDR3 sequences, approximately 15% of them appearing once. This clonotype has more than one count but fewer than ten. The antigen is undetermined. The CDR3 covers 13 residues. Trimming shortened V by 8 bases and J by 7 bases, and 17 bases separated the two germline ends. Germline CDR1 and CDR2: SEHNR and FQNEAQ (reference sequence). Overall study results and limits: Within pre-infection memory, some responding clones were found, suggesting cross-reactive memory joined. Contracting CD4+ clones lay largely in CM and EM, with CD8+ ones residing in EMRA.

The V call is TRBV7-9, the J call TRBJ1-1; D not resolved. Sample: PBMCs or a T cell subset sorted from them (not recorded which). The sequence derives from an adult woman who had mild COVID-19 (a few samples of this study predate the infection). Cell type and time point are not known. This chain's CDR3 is CASSLDDLNEAFF. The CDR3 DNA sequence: TGTGCCAGCTCCCTAGATGATCTCAATGAAGCTTTCTTT.